The clone carrying this TCR beta chain was detected only a few times. No antigen is known for it. The treatment denotes: oral pan-JAK inhibitor, 5-10 mg twice daily. Trimming removed 1 base from V and 12 bases from J, with 19 bases in between. Germline V CDR1 and CDR2: SQVTM, ANQGSEA. This CDR3 has 14 residues. RNA was extracted and reverse transcribed into cDNA as the sequencing template. This table comes from immunoSEQ multiplex PCR, and its TCRdb copy is limited to in-frame clones, with some not included. Among some 200,000 clones, more than 45% were seen once, and the ten largest hold around 1.4%. This entry is derived from a study of CD8+ T cells in alopecia areata. Study as a whole: Scoring of severity for treated patients was based on percentage of affected scalp area.

The study's findings and limits: Among patients, TCR sharing was less clear than in mice, a difference possibly due in part to HLA diversity in the patient population. Under tofacitinib, fewer expanded CD8+ clones appeared among the top 100 scalp clones.

The specimen comprised CD4+ T cells sorted from blood, sampled at week 4, from a patient treated with tofacitinib. The rearrangement joins TRBV29-1 to TRBJ2-4, with D hard to call. This TCR came from a human donor with alopecia areata. CDR3: CSVEGTNPHGTQYF. The CDR3 bases are TGCAGCGTTGAAGGGACCAACCCTCACGGTACTCAGTACTTC.